This entry describes one T cell receptor beta chain. TCRdb's table, derived via immunoSEQ multiplex PCR, lists solely in-frame clones and lacks some. The sample has 100,000 or so clones, approximately 90% seen once; the top ten hold approximately 0.71%. The sample is drawn from a study of siplizumab effects on memory and regulatory T cells. The ends were cut back, 5 bases at V and 0 bases at J, with 17 bases in the middle. Per germline, CDR1 SGHNT and CDR2 YENEEA. This CDR3 spans 17 amino acids. The sample comprised Tregs sorted from blood. The rearrangement uses TRBV11-3 and TRBJ2-1; D may be TRBD2 (6 bases). The receptor was derived from a human donor in good health. CDR3 sequence: CASSELAGWSSYNEQFF. CDR3 sequence (DNA): TGTGCCAGCAGCGAATTGGCGGGATGGAGCTCCTACAATGAGCAGTTCTTC. The whole variable domain, filled in from reference TRBV11-3 and TRBJ2-1, reads EAGVVQSPRYKIIEKKQPVAFWCNPISGHNTLYWYLQNLGQGPELLIRYENEEAVDDSQLPKDRFSAERLKGVDSTLKIQPAELGDSAVYLCASSELAGWSSYNEQFFGPGTRLTVL.